This entry describes one TCR beta chain. Via MiXCR, TCRdb re-called the PCR reads, giving one row per CDR3 protein. Of fewer than 25,000 distinct CDR3 sequences listed, roughly 40% are singletons. The CDR3 sequence is 14 residues long. CDR1 SGHTA and CDR2 FQGNSA come from the germline V gene. The source of the sample is a study of tumor-infiltrating lymphocytes in oesophageal squamous cell carcinoma. This clonotype originated in a male donor with esophageal squamous cell carcinoma. V gene TRBV7-2 combines with J gene TRBJ2-7, with 8 bases matching TRBD2. The DNA matches TRBJ2-1 better at its end, which makes the J call doubtful. Sequencing was done on a sample of esophageal tumor tissue. CDR3 loop: CASSLFGGDTEQFF. DNA for the CDR3: TGTGCCAGCAGCTTATTCGGGGGGGACACTGAGCAGTTCTTC.